Detailed here is one T cell receptor beta chain. No cognate antigen has been identified for it. No base-level quality is on record; no much larger clone is a single base apart. Receptors were amplified or captured by multiplex PCR. TCRdb lists the instrument as Illumina HiSeq 4000. To build TCR beta libraries, CDR3 regions were amplified by Arm-PCR using iRepertoire HTBI primers. Before sequencing, the PCR products went through gel purification. The paper's processing steps were these. Gene usage analysis of CDR3 amino acid clonotypes relied on the roughly 67 TRBV and 15 or so TRBJ segments identified across samples. COPE and FqMerger were used to merge filtered high-quality paired reads into contigs. BLAST was used to align contigs to IMGT TRBV, TRBD and TRBJ reference genes, with CDR3 defined following IMGT. Any clonotype with a frequency above 0.1% was classified as a highly expanded clone. Shannon entropy was used to measure repertoire diversity, and the Gini coefficient was used to measure V-J evenness. Clonotypes shared by more than one individual were considered public. TCRdb applied fastp at Q25 and MiXCR to the public reads, then kept only in-frame beta chains. Rows are unified per CDR3 protein, each entry keeping the most common DNA and genes. V and J calls and clone size were set by TCRdb, not the authors. A total of fewer than 550,000 distinct CDR3 sequences appear in this sample, around 16% of them only once. Roughly 25% of the sample goes to the ten largest clones.

The meaning of the sample's time point label: newly diagnosed GD, antithyroid drugs for less than 3 months. RNA was extracted from PBMCs in TRIzol for both TCR sequencing and RNA sequencing. Graves' disease was diagnosed according to American Thyroid Association guidelines. Patients for the study were recruited at an endocrinology department in Xi'an, China. Each patient gave approximately 10 milliliters of peripheral blood, collected in an EDTA anticoagulant tube. Ficoll Paque Plus density gradient separation was used to isolate PBMCs, and no additional T cell sorting was done. An Agilent 2100 Bioanalyzer and agarose gel were used to assess RNA quality, and a NanoDrop 2000 was used to measure RNA concentration. The sample belongs to a study of regulatory T cells in long-lasting Graves disease (dated by TCRdb to about 2021). A note on the overall study: In the newly diagnosed Graves' disease group, patients had been taking antithyroid drugs for less than 3 months. Peripheral blood TCR sequencing and RNA sequencing compared persistent Graves' disease patients with newly diagnosed Graves' disease patients. The study was registered as a clinical trial and conducted in China. TCR sequencing covered 13 persistent and about 20 newly diagnosed Graves' disease patients, around 33 samples in total.

Results the study describes overall, beyond this receptor: The small sample size was acknowledged by the authors as a limitation that may reduce accuracy. Sequencing and analysis were restricted to the TCR beta chain. A larger number of public clonotypes was shared among persistent patients (under 3,000) than among newly diagnosed patients (around 970). TRBV28, TRBJ1-2 and TRBJ2-5 were preferentially used in persistent disease, while TRBV20-1 and TRBJ2-1 were favored in newly diagnosed disease. The study examined only peripheral blood because the primary lesion, thyroid tissue, could not be accessed. Compared with newly diagnosed patients, patients with persistent Graves' disease had lower TCR Shannon entropy and fewer highly expanded clones, which suggests clonal expansion.

Trimming accounts for 3 bases at V and 8 bases at J, while the number of junction bases matched to no gene is 10. From the germline V gene, CDR1 is MNHGY and CDR2 is SVAAGI. The CDR3 runs 18 amino acids, cysteine and phenylalanine included. CDR3 DNA only is kept here, 54 bases in frame from base 1. The same data also went into a second study, on T cells in Graves' hyperthyroidism and ophthalmopathy. As that second study puts it: Stable Graves' hyperthyroidism was defined as the absence of progression to ophthalmopathy over 18 months of follow-up. The hyperthyroidism patients were between 18 and 65 years old and newly diagnosed, with a disease duration of less than 2 months. Patients with uncontrolled infections, other autoimmune diseases, pregnancy or lactation were excluded. Diagnoses were established on the basis of clinical symptoms, serum thyroxine and TRAb, thyroid ultrasound, and orbital computed tomography. The first round of RT-PCR for the TCR CDR3 was performed with the HTBI primer set and the Qiagen OneStep RT-PCR kit. Most expanded thyroid clonotypes (frequency above 0.001) were also detected in blood, a finding suggesting that blood repertoires may reflect thyroid immune responses. A 13 V-J signature model separated ophthalmopathy from stable hyperthyroidism, with 87.88% sensitivity and about 81% specificity in cross-validation and 80%/75% in testing. In validation, the model predicted progression to ophthalmopathy a median of 6.5 months before onset, with roughly 70% sensitivity and about 72% specificity. To identify distinguishing TCR V-J signatures, a discovery cohort of around 100 patients was used, comprising some 45 with Graves' ophthalmopathy and 57 with stable Graves' hyperthyroidism. An independent validation cohort of some 18 hyperthyroidism patients and over 15 patients who later progressed to ophthalmopathy tested prospective prediction of ophthalmopathy. For training and testing, the 100 patients in the discovery cohort were randomly divided in a 7:3 ratio. In about 6 Graves' hyperthyroidism patients, the study also compared T-cell repertoires from thyroid tissue with T-cell repertoires from blood. After sampling, hyperthyroidism patients received methimazole starting at 30 mg daily, and ophthalmopathy patients received high-dose intravenous methylprednisolone. Libraries were constructed in a second round of multiplex PCR, after which size selection and purification were performed. Sequencing of the libraries was done on an Illumina HiSeq2000 using paired-end 100 bp reads. SOAPnuke was used to process the raw data, with reads discarded if the reads contained adapters or uncalled bases, had a mean Phred below 15, or lacked an exact constant-primer or identifier match. COPE v1.2.5 was used to merge the high-quality paired reads, and each unique nucleotide sequence was defined as a clonotype. MiTCR v1.1 was used to align clonotypes to the IMGT TRBV, TRBD and TRBJ reference segments. Only V-J combinations with frequency above 0.0001, covering 99.2% of repertoires, were analysed. The TCS score was defined as F50 (clonal expansion) divided by E x V (chaos), with BLOSUM62-based TCRdist calculated between CDR3 peptides within each V-J. Welch's t-statistics and random forest reduced 500 to 650 V-J features to under 15, which were used in a naive Bayes classifier (R e1071). Sample size was not statistically predetermined, and investigators were not blinded to group allocation. The paper reports TCR Vbeta CDR3 sequencing of 140 or so peripheral blood samples: fewer than 50 ophthalmopathy, around 80 hyperthyroidism and around 17 progressor patients.

This specimen consisted of peripheral blood mononuclear cells (PBMCs), obtained at new diagnosis, from a patient treated with antithyroid drugs. The sequence derives from a woman aged 35 to 60 with Graves disease. Donor details come from another sample of the same person, matched by shared clones. This receptor chain uses TRBV6-9 and TRBJ2-1; 16 bases in between match TRBD2. CDR3 sequence: CASSYVWGLAGGPHEQFF. The nucleotide sequence reads TGTGCCAGCAGTTACGTTTGGGGACTAGCGGGGGGGCCGCATGAGCAGTTCTTC.